The 5 T cell receptor beta chains below all came from one sample that was sequenced in a study of blood T cell repertoires in COVID-19. Data came from immunoSEQ multiplex PCR; TCRdb stores just in-frame clones and leaves some out. The sample shows some 530,000 clones, around nine tenths of them seen only once. Sequencing was performed on PBMCs or T cells enriched from blood (not recorded which). Receptors were obtained from a woman aged 55-69 years who had recovered from COVID-19.

The chain combines TRBV7-2 with TRBJ2-1, with D maybe TRBD1 (5 bases). The V gene lost 10 bases and the J gene lost 3 bases, with 16 bases spanning the gap. This CDR3 has 14 residues. Germline values: CDR1 SGHTA, CDR2 FQGNSA. CDR3 residues: CATSRQGYYNEQFF. The CDR3, as DNA: TGTGCCACCTCCAGGCAGGGTTACTACAATGAGCAGTTCTTC. Full variable domain (remainder filled in from reference TRBV7-2 and TRBJ2-1): GAGVSQSPSNKVTEKGKDVELRCDPISGHTALYWYRQSLGQGLEFLIYFQGNSAPDKSGLPSDRFSAERTGGSVSTLTIQRTQQEDSAVYLCATSRQGYYNEQFFGPGTRLTVL.

The rearrangement uses TRBV5-1 and TRBJ1-4, with D possibly TRBD1 on 5 matching bases. The CDR3 has 14 residues. The V end lost 2 bases, the J end lost 5 bases, and 10 bases lay between the germline ends. Germline V gene data show CDR1 as SGHRS and CDR2 as YFSETQ. The CDR3 region is CASSFTGGNEKLFF. CDR3 DNA sequence: TGCGCCAGCAGCTTCACAGGAGGGAATGAAAAACTGTTTTTT.

As to this clone: The junction and the germline gene differ at one end; a read error may be behind it. This chain joins TRBV19 and TRBJ2-1, with D maybe TRBD2 (6 bases). The CDR3 covers 11 residues. Germline CDR1 is LNHDA and CDR2 is SQIVND (reference sequence). In nucleotides, the CDR3 is TGTGCCAGTAGTATCGGCGGGGTCCCCGTCTTC. Its protein is CASSIGGVPVF.

This chain links TRBV10-3 with TRBJ1-5, with 7 bases fitting TRBD1. The V segment lost 2 bases and the J segment 1 base; nucleotides outside the gene matches: 8. The CDR3 is made up of 17 amino acids. Germline V gene sequence: CDR1 ENHRY, CDR2 SYGVKD. CDR3 nucleotides: TGTGCCATCAGTGAGAGGAGGGGGCGCGAGAGCAATCAGCCCCAGCATTTT. It codes for CAISERRGRESNQPQHF.

The rearrangement joins TRBV3-1 (or the pseudogene TRBV3-2) to TRBJ1-2; TRBD1 aligns across 10 bases. Trimming took 2 bases from V and 5 from J; bases not matched to a gene: 2. Looked up from germline, CDR1 is LGHDT and CDR2 is YNNKEL (reference sequence). CDR3 length: 14 residues. CDR3 region: CASSQRDRGYGYTF. The DNA for the CDR3 is TGTGCCAGCAGCCAAAGGGACAGGGGATATGGCTACACCTTC.